The 31 T cell receptor beta chains given below trace back to one sample, sequenced in a study of glioma-infiltrating T cells after dendritic cell vaccination. The repertoire was sequenced with immunoSEQ multiplex PCR; TCRdb's copy has only in-frame clones and lacks some. This sample yields 95,000 to 110,000 clones, of which 81% are seen a single time; roughly 12% belongs to the top ten. The sample was blood, taken before dendritic cell vaccination. These receptors came from a human donor with glioblastoma.

Only one count was recorded for this clone. This chain uses TRBV6-6 with TRBJ2-5; 8 nucleotides agree with TRBD2. The V and J ends lost 3 bases and 2 bases, in that order; junction bases with no gene match: 5. CDR1 is MNHNY and CDR2 is SVGAGI in the germline V gene (reference sequence). The CDR3 extends over 15 amino acids. Here the CDR3 reads CASSYGRGDQETQYF. The CDR3 DNA reads TGTGCCAGCAGTTATGGGCGGGGGGATCAAGAGACCCAGTACTTC.

This clone has ten or more counts. The rearrangement joins TRBV6-6 to TRBJ1-4; 7 bases match TRBD1. Germline CDR1 reads MNHNY; CDR2 reads SVGAGI (reference sequence). Trimming took 3 bases from V and 7 from J; bases not matched to a gene: 8. This CDR3 region has 15 residues. The CDR3 here is CASSYSNRGFEKLFF. The DNA for the CDR3 is TGTGCCAGCAGTTATTCAAACAGGGGTTTTGAAAAACTGTTTTTT.

The chain carries TRBV5-1 and TRBJ1-4; 7 nucleotides match TRBD1. CDR3 length: 13 amino acids. Germline CDR1 and CDR2: SGHRS and YFSETQ. J was trimmed by 8 bases and V by 2 bases; bases with no gene match: 3. DNA of the CDR3: TGCGCCAGCAGCTTACAGGGGTCGGAAAAACTGTTTTTT. Protein product: CASSLQGSEKLFF.

The chain joins TRBV6-5 to TRBJ2-7, with D possibly matching TRBD2 (5 bases). The CDR3 runs 11 residues. From germline, CDR1 is MNHEY and CDR2 SVGAGI. V gave up 6 bases and J gave up 3 bases, with 6 bases separating them. CDR3 protein: CASRTNYEQYF. DNA of the CDR3: TGTGCCAGCAGGACTAACTACGAGCAGTACTTC.

V usage is TRBV11-2 and J usage is TRBJ2-7; 9 positions match TRBD1. Looked up from germline, CDR1 is SGHAT and CDR2 is FQNNGV. V trimming: 1 base; J trimming: 11 bases; junction bases outside the gene matches: 6. The CDR3 extends over 13 amino acids. CDR3 bases: TGTGCCAGCAGCTTAGGTGTGGGACAGGGAGAGTACTTC. Encoded protein: CASSLGVGQGEYF.

The chain uses TRBV9 and TRBJ2-3; the match to TRBD2 covers 11 bases. The CDR3 loop spans 16 amino acids. In germline, CDR1 is SGDLS, CDR2 YYNGEE. Trimming removed 0 bases from V and 11 bases from J; junction bases left unmatched: 11. The CDR3 nucleotides are TGTGCCAGCAGCGTAGTACTAGCGGGGGCCCACGGTGTGCAGTATTTT. Translated, it gives CASSVVLAGAHGVQYF.

The rearrangement joins TRBV7-2 to TRBJ1-1; no reliable D call. Germline CDR1 reads SGHTA; CDR2 reads FQGNSA. Trimming took off 5 bases at V and 7 bases at J, with 11 bases between the two ends. This CDR3 comprises 12 residues. CDR3 DNA sequence: TGTGCCAGCAGCCCACGATTCGGTGAAGCTTTCTTT. The encoded protein is CASSPRFGEAFF. Complete variable domain (other parts from reference TRBV7-2 and TRBJ1-1): GAGVSQSPSNKVTEKGKDVELRCDPISGHTALYWYRQSLGQGLEFLIYFQGNSAPDKSGLPSDRFSAERTGGSVSTLTIQRTQQEDSAVYLCASSPRFGEAFFGQGTRLTVV.

This clone has just one count. The gene calls are TRBV6-6 and TRBJ1-1; possible D gene TRBD1, 5 bases. Per germline, CDR1 MNHNY and CDR2 SVGAGI (reference sequence). V was trimmed by 5 bases and J by 0 bases, leaving 16 bases between them. The CDR3 sequence is 16 residues long. The CDR3 nucleotides read TGTGCCAGCAGTCATACTCGTGGGGCCATGAACACTGAAGCTTTCTTT. Amino acids: CASSHTRGAMNTEAFF.

The V call is TRBV9, the J call TRBJ1-4, with D perhaps matching TRBD1 (6 bases). The V gene's germline CDR1 is SGDLS and CDR2 YYNGEE. With 4 bases removed from V and 8 bases from J, the gap between germline ends came to 27 bases. The CDR3 spans 18 residues. In nucleotides, the CDR3 is TGTGCCAGCAGCCGGGAGGGGGGGGCGGAACCTATTGGGGAAAAACTGTTTTTT. Its translation is CASSREGGAEPIGEKLFF.

This clone was seen repeatedly, ten times or more. The rearrangement links TRBV19 to TRBJ1-5; possible D gene TRBD1, 5 bases. The V gene lost 5 bases and the J gene lost 6 bases, with 11 bases spanning the gap. CDR1 is LNHDA and CDR2 is SQIVND in the germline V gene (reference sequence). This CDR3 has 13 residues. Here the CDR3 reads CASSAGFRQPQHF. The CDR3 coding sequence is TGTGCCAGTAGTGCAGGGTTTCGTCAGCCCCAGCATTTT.

The chain employs TRBV18 and TRBJ2-3, with D perhaps matching TRBD2 (7 bases). CDR1 KGHSH and CDR2 LQKENI come from the germline V gene. The CDR3 has 16 residues. V gave up 8 bases and J gave up 2 bases, with 20 bases separating them. CDR3 sequence (DNA): TGTGCCAGCCCGCGGGGGCGACTAAGAGACACAGATACGCAGTATTTT. Amino acids: CASPRGRLRDTDTQYF.

The chain uses TRBV5-1 and TRBJ2-1; 7 bases fit TRBD1. Per germline, CDR1 SGHRS and CDR2 YFSETQ. The CDR3 spans 14 residues. V was pared by 5 bases and J by 7 bases, with 9 bases of the junction left unmatched. The DNA for the CDR3 is TGCGCCAGCAGATTGACAGGGCTTGGGAATGAGCAGTTCTTC. Translation gives CASRLTGLGNEQFF.

The gene calls are TRBV4-2 and TRBJ2-7, with 9 bases fitting TRBD1. The CDR3 runs 14 residues. V lost 8 bases to trimming and J lost 3 bases; unmatched junction nucleotides: 8. The germline V gene encodes CDR1 LGHNA and CDR2 YNFKEQ. Here the CDR3 DNA reads TGTGCCAGCGCCGACGCGGGACAGGGCTACGAGCAGTACTTC. It is translated as CASADAGQGYEQYF.

This clone was detected a few times. The chain couples TRBV5-4 to TRBJ1-6, with 7 bases aligning to TRBD1. V lost 3 bases to trimming and J lost 1 base; unmatched junction nucleotides: 7. Germline CDR1 and CDR2: SGHNT and YYREEE (reference sequence). CDR3 length: 17 amino acids. Here the CDR3 DNA reads TGTGCCAGCAGCTCCGGGACAGCCCTATCCTATAATTCACCCCTCCACTTT. It codes for CASSSGTALSYNSPLHF.

The chain uses TRBV5-1 and TRBJ2-5, with TRBD1 matching 9 bases. The CDR3 is made up of 15 amino acids. After removal of 0 bases from V and 9 bases from J, the junction contained 9 bases not matched to a gene. Germline CDR1 SGHRS, CDR2 YFSETQ. In nucleotides, the CDR3 is TGCGCCAGCAGCTTGGAACAGGGGGCCTTTGCGGCCCAGTACTTC. Translation gives CASSLEQGAFAAQYF.

This sequence joins TRBV19 and TRBJ2-7; no clear D. Germline V gene data show CDR1 as LNHDA and CDR2 as SQIVND (reference sequence). V was trimmed by 4 bases and J by 2 bases, leaving 9 bases between them. The CDR3 consists of 13 residues. Here the CDR3 DNA reads TGTGCCAGTAGTACTAGTACGACCTACGAGCAGTACTTC. Its protein product is CASSTSTTYEQYF.

This clone was picked up a small number of times. V gene TRBV19 combines with J gene TRBJ1-4; 7 positions agree with TRBD1. Germline values: CDR1 LNHDA, CDR2 SQIVND (reference sequence). This CDR3 has 15 residues. The V segment lost 6 bases and the J segment 4 bases; nucleotides outside the gene matches: 8. The CDR3 protein is CASSLTGTDNEKLFF. The CDR3 DNA follows: TGTGCCAGTAGCCTAACAGGGACAGATAATGAAAAACTGTTTTTT.

The rearrangement joins TRBV5-1 to TRBJ2-7; TRBD1 aligns across 11 bases. J lost 4 bases, V lost 0 bases, and 3 bases had no gene match. The CDR3 is 15 amino acids. The V gene's germline CDR1 is SGHRS and CDR2 YFSETQ. CDR3 loop: CASSLEGQGVYEQYF. The DNA for the CDR3 is TGCGCCAGCAGCTTGGAGGGACAGGGGGTGTACGAGCAGTACTTC.

This clone was seen only a few times. This sequence joins TRBV5-4 and TRBJ2-5, with D possibly being TRBD2 (6 bases). Germline CDR1 is SGHNT and CDR2 is YYREEE (reference sequence). Deletions cut 0 bases from V and 4 bases from J, with 10 bases between. The CDR3 consists of 14 residues. The chain's CDR3 is CASSLEAGAETQYF. The CDR3 DNA reads TGTGCCAGCAGCTTGGAAGCGGGTGCAGAGACCCAGTACTTC.

This chain links TRBV9 with TRBJ1-1; D may be TRBD1 (6 bases). Germline V gives CDR1 SGDLS, CDR2 YYNGEE. V shed 4 bases and J shed 3 bases, with 19 bases lying between them. There are 16 residues in the CDR3. CDR3 in amino acids: CASSSDRGPGDTEAFF. In nucleotides, the CDR3 is TGTGCCAGCAGCTCTGACAGAGGGCCAGGGGACACTGAAGCTTTCTTT.

The chain uses TRBV7-2 and TRBJ1-2; D perhaps matches TRBD1 (6 bases). Trimming shortened V by 1 base and J by 8 bases, and 14 bases separated the two germline ends. This CDR3 spans 14 amino acids. Per germline, CDR1 SGHTA and CDR2 FQGNSA. CDR3 region: CASSLVGASDGYTF. The CDR3 DNA sequence: TGTGCCAGCAGCTTAGTGGGGGCCTCCGACGGCTACACCTTC.

The chain combines TRBV4-2 with TRBJ1-1, with 8 bases that match TRBD1. The J segment lost 3 bases and the V segment lost 5 bases, leaving 2 bases of the junction unmatched. CDR1 LGHNA and CDR2 YNFKEQ come from the germline V gene. The CDR3 has 13 residues. The CDR3 sequence: CASSSGQDTEAFF. CDR3 sequence (DNA): TGTGCCAGCAGCTCGGGACAGGACACTGAAGCTTTCTTT.

This clone was seen only once. This chain links TRBV5-3 with TRBJ2-1, with 8 bases fitting TRBD1. TRBV5-3 is filed as an ORF, its function uncertain. The ends lost 4 bases at V and 3 bases at J; junction bases unmatched: 6. The CDR3 spans 15 residues. The CDR3 DNA sequence: TGTGCCAGAAGCCCCGGACAGGGTCGCTACAATGAGCAGTTCTTC. It codes for CARSPGQGRYNEQFF.

V gene TRBV11-3 combines with J gene TRBJ2-2; D not certain. The CDR3 is 13 amino acids. Per the germline V gene, CDR1 is SGHNT and CDR2 is YENEEA. With 1 base removed from V and 4 bases from J, the gap between germline ends came to 4 bases. CDR3 sequence: CASSLVSTGELFF. The CDR3 region has the DNA TGTGCCAGCAGCTTAGTGAGCACCGGGGAGCTGTTTTTT. The complete variable domain, with remaining parts taken from reference TRBV11-3 and TRBJ2-2, reads EAGVVQSPRYKIIEKKQPVAFWCNPISGHNTLYWYLQNLGQGPELLIRYENEEAVDDSQLPKDRFSAERLKGVDSTLKIQPAELGDSAVYLCASSLVSTGELFFGEGSRLTVL.

The rearrangement links TRBV5-6 to TRBJ1-2; D unresolved. This CDR3 is built from 16 residues. Looked up from germline, CDR1 is SGHDT and CDR2 is YYEEEE. Trimming stripped 0 bases from V and 0 bases from J, with 12 bases between. For the CDR3, the DNA is TGTGCCAGCAGCTTGGTTGGAGGGTCCGCTAACTATGGCTACACCTTC. This codes for CASSLVGGSANYGYTF.

The chain is built from TRBV6-5 and TRBJ2-7; no definite D call. The CDR3 length is 16 residues. The V end lost 0 bases, the J end lost 0 bases, and 12 bases lay between the germline ends. CDR1 is MNHEY, CDR2 SVGAGI, per germline. This CDR3 reads CASSYSIRWSSYEQYF. CDR3 coding DNA: TGTGCCAGCAGTTACTCGATTCGGTGGAGCTCCTACGAGCAGTACTTC.

The chain employs TRBV19 and TRBJ2-2; possibly TRBD2 for D (5 bases). The CDR3 runs to 14 residues. The germline CDR1 and CDR2 sequences are LNHDA and SQIVND (reference sequence). Between the trimmed V and J ends, which lost 3 bases and 7 bases, there was a span of 12 bases. CDR3 in DNA: TGTGCCAGTAGTATTATGAGGGCGGGCGGGGAGCTGTTTTTT. It specifies CASSIMRAGGELFF.

The chain couples TRBV9 to TRBJ2-3; 9 nucleotides match TRBD2. In germline, CDR1 is SGDLS, CDR2 YYNGEE. This CDR3 is built from 17 residues. The ends lost 0 bases at V and 1 base at J; junction bases unmatched: 6. The CDR3 spells CASSVGVAGVGTDTQYF. The CDR3, as DNA: TGTGCCAGCAGCGTAGGAGTAGCGGGGGTGGGCACAGATACGCAGTATTTT.

The V gene is TRBV4-3, the J gene TRBJ1-6, with 7 bases identical to TRBD1. Looked up from germline, CDR1 is LGHNA and CDR2 is YSLEER. The CDR3 runs to 16 residues. V gave up 3 bases and J gave up 7 bases; unmatched junction bases: 9. The CDR3 DNA reads TGCGCCAGCAGCCAGGACACAACAGGGGAGAATTCACCCCTCCACTTT. Its protein product is CASSQDTTGENSPLHF.

This sequence joins TRBV2 and TRBJ2-7; D perhaps matches TRBD1 (5 bases). V lost 6 bases and J lost 4, with 16 bases in between. The CDR3 runs 14 residues. Germline assignment: CDR1 SNHLY and CDR2 FYNNEI. DNA of the CDR3: TGTGCCAGCAGGGCCCCGGGCAGGGTATACGAGCAGTACTTC. It translates to CASRAPGRVYEQYF.

The chain employs TRBV19 and TRBJ1-1, with D possibly matching TRBD1 (6 bases). Trimming pared 5 bases from V and 4 bases from J, leaving 14 bases between. The length of the CDR3 is 14 residues. The germline V gene encodes CDR1 LNHDA and CDR2 SQIVND (reference sequence). The CDR3 DNA reads as TGTGCCAGTAGTTTGGCTCAGGGGCTCACTGAAGCTTTCTTT. Its translation: CASSLAQGLTEAFF.